This TCR beta chain was profiled in a study of cytomegalovirus exposure and HLA in healthy donors. Study details: Assignment to the Caucasian-associated ancestry cluster applied to about 80% of the approximately 400 genotyped donors.

General observations from the study: Being indistinguishable, some V segments were excluded, TRBV6-2 and TRBV6-3 among them. The study labeled roughly 160 TCR beta chains cytomegalovirus-associated. Productive rates of about 90% or about 30% were seen for most TCR beta V segments in an earlier analysis.

With 60 Vbeta and 13 Jbeta primers, the PCR was carried out. Sequencing was performed with immunoSEQ multiplex PCR; in TCRdb, only in-frame clones are kept and a portion is missing. The sample yields around 140,000 clones, 60% to 80% seen once. This clone was recorded a few times. The antigen remains undetermined. The CDR3 covers 13 residues. Germline lookup yields CDR1 SGHRS and CDR2 YFSETQ. Trimming at V came to 4 bases and at J to 6 bases, leaving 5 bases not matched to a gene. The chain combines TRBV5-1 with TRBJ1-2; 8 bases are shared with TRBD1. The TCR comes from a man aged 35-49 years in good health and CMV-seronegative. Material: PBMCs. Here the CDR3 reads CASSRTGRDGYTF. The CDR3 DNA is TGCGCCAGCAGCCGGACAGGGCGGGATGGCTACACCTTC.